Sequencing of this T cell receptor (beta chain) was carried out in a study of control samples from healthy donors and cancer patients. The germline gives CDR1 KGHSH, CDR2 LQKENI. V shed 3 bases and J 8 bases; nucleotides not matched to a gene: 5. The CDR3 totals 14 residues. TCRdb's table, derived via immunoSEQ multiplex PCR, lists solely in-frame clones and lacks some. The repertoire holds roughly 130,000 clones, with about 93% as singletons. The V call is TRBV18, the J call TRBJ1-4; 8 bases fit TRBD1. The sample was PBMCs. The sequence was collected from a man in his 60s with colorectal cancer. CDR3 sequence (DNA): TGTGCCAGCTCACCTCAGGGGGCTGGGGAAAAACTGTTTTTT. This translates into CASSPQGAGEKLFF.